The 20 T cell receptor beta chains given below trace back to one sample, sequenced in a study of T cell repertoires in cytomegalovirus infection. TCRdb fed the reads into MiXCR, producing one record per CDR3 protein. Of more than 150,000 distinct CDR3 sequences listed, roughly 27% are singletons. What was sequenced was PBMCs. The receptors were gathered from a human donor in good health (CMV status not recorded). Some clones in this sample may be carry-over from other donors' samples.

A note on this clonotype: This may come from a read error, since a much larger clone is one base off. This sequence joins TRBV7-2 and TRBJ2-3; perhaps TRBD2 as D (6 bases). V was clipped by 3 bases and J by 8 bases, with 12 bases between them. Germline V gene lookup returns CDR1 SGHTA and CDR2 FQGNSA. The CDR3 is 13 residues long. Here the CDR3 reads CASSLASASTQYF. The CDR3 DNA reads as TGTGCCAGCAGCTTGGCTAGCGCGAGTACGCAGTATTTT.

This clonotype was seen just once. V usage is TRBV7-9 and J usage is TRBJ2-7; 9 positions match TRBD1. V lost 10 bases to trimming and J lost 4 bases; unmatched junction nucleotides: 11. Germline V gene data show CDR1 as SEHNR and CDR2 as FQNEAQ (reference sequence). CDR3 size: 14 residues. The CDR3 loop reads CATTHRDRVYEQYF. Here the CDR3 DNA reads TGTGCCACCACCCACCGGGACAGGGTATACGAGCAGTACTTC.

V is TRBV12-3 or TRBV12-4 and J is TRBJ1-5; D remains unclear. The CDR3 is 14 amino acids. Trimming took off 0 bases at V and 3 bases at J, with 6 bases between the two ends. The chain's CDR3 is CASSLAWINQPQHF. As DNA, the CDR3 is TGTGCCAGCAGTTTAGCGTGGATCAATCAGCCCCAGCATTTT.

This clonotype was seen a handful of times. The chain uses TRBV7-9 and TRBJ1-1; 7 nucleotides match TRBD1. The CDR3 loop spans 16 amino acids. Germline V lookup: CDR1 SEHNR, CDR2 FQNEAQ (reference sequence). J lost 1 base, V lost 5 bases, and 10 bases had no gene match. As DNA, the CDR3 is TGTGCCAGCAGCGCAGCCCCGGACAGGAGGAACACTGAAGCTTTCTTT. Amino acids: CASSAAPDRRNTEAFF.

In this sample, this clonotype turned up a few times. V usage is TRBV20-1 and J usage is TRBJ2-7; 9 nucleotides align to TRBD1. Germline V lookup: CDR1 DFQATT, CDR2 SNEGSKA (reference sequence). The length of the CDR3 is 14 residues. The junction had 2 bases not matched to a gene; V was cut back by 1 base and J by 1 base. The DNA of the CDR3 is TGCAGTGCTAGAGGTGGACAGGGGTCCTACGAGCAGTACTTC. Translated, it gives CSARGGQGSYEQYF.

In DNA, the CDR3 is TGTGCCAGCAGTGAATATTCGGGGGGCGAGACCGATACGCAGTATTTT. Translating gives CASSEYSGGETDTQYF. The chain recombines TRBV25-1 with TRBJ2-3; D might be TRBD2 (7 bases). Germline values: CDR1 MGHDK, CDR2 SYGVNS. This CDR3 has 16 amino acids. V was clipped by 0 bases and J by 6 bases, with 16 bases between them.

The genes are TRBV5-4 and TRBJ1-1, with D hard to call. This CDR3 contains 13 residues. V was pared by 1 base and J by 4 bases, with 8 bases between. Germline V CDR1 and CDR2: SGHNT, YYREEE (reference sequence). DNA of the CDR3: TGTGCCAGCAGCTTGATAGGAGGCACTGAAGCTTTCTTT. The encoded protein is CASSLIGGTEAFF.

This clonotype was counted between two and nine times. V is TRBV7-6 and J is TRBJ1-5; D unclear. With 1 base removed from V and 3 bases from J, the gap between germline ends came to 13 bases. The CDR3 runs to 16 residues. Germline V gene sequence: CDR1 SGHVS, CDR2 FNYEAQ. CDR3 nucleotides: TGTGCCAGCAGCTTAGGGGGAACAGTCCCCAATCAGCCCCAGCATTTT. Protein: CASSLGGTVPNQPQHF.

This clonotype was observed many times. The CDR3 loop is CASSLGTGYTEAFF. Here the CDR3 DNA reads TGTGCCAGCAGCTTGGGGACAGGCTACACTGAAGCTTTCTTT. This sequence joins TRBV7-9 and TRBJ1-1; 8 bases are shared with TRBD1. From germline, CDR1 is SEHNR and CDR2 FQNEAQ (reference sequence). The CDR3 runs 14 residues. V gave up 3 bases and J gave up 3 bases; unmatched junction bases: 3.

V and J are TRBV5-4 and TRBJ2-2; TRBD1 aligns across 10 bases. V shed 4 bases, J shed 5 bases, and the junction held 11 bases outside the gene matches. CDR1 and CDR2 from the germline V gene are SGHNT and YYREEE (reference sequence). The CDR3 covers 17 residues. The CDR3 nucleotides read TGTGCCAGCAGCCAACCAACGGGACAGGGGATTACCGGGGAGCTGTTTTTT. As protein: CASSQPTGQGITGELFF.

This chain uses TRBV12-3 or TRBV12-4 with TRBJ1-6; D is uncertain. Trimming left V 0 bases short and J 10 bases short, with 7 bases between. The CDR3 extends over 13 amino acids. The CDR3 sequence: CASSLAGMSPLHF. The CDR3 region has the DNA TGTGCCAGCAGTTTAGCTGGGATGTCACCCCTCCACTTT.

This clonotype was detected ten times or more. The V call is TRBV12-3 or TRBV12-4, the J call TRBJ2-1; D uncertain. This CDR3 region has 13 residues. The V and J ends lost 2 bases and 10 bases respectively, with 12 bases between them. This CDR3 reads CASSLSGPSEQFF. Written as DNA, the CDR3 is TGTGCCAGCAGTTTAAGTGGCCCCTCGGAGCAGTTCTTC.

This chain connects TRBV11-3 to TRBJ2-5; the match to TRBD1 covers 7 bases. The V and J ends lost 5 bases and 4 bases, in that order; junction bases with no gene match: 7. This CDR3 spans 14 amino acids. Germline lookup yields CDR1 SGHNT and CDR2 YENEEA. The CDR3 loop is CASSPGGQRETQYF. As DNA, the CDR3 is TGTGCCAGCAGCCCAGGGGGACAGCGAGAGACCCAGTACTTC. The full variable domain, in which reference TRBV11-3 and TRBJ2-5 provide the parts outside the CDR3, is EAGVVQSPRYKIIEKKQPVAFWCNPISGHNTLYWYLQNLGQGPELLIRYENEEAVDDSQLPKDRFSAERLKGVDSTLKIQPAELGDSAVYLCASSPGGQRETQYFGPGTRLLVL.

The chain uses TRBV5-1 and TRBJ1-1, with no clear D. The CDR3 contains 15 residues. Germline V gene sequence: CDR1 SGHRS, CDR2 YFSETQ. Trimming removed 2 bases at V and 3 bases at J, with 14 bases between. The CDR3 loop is CASSFSPGEDTEAFF. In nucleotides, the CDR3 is TGCGCCAGCAGCTTTTCCCCGGGCGAAGACACTGAAGCTTTCTTT. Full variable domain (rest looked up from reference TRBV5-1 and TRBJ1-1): KAGVTQTPRYLIKTRGQQVTLSCSPISGHRSVSWYQQTPGQGLQFLFEYFSETQRNKGNFPGRFSGRQFSNSRSEMNVSTLELGDSALYLCASSFSPGEDTEAFFGQGTRLTVV.

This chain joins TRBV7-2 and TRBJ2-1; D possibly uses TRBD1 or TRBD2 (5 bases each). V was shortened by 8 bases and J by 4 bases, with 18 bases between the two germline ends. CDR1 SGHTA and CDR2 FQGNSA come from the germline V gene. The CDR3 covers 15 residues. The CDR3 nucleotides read TGTGCCAGCCAAAGGGGAACCGGGGTATACAATGAGCAGTTCTTC. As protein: CASQRGTGVYNEQFF.

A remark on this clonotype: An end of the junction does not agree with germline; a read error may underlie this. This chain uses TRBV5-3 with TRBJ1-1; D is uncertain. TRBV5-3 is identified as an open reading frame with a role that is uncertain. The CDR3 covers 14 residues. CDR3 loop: CASRPGLMNTKAFF. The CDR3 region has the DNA TGTGCCAGCAGGCCAGGACTTATGAACACTAAAGCTTTCTTT.

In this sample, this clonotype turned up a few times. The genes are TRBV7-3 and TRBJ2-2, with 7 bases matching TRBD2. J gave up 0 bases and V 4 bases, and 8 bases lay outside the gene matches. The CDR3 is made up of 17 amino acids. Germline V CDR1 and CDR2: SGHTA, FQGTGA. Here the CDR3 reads CASSSYTSATNTGELFF. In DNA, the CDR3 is TGTGCCAGCAGCTCATACACTAGCGCGACGAACACCGGGGAGCTGTTTTTT.

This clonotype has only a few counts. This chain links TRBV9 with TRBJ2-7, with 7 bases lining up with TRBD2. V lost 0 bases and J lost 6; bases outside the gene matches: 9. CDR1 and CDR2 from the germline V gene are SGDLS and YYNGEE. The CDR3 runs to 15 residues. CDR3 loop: CASSVAAGLLGEQYF. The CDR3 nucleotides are TGTGCCAGCAGCGTAGCAGCGGGGCTCCTCGGCGAGCAGTACTTC.

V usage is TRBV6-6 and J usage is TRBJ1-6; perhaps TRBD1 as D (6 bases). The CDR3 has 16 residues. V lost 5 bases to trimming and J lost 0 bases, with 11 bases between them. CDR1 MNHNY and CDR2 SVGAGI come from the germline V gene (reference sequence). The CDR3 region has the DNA TGTGCCAGCAGTGCCGAGGACAGCTCCTATAATTCACCCCTCCACTTT. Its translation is CASSAEDSSYNSPLHF.

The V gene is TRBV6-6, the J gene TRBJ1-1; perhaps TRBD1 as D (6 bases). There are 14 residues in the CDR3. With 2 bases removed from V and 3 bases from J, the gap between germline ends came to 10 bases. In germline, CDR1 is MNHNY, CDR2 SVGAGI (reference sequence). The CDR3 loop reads CASSYRTGYTEAFF. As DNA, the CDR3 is TGTGCCAGCAGTTACCGTACAGGGTACACTGAAGCTTTCTTT.